This TCR beta chain comes out of a study of Graves' ophthalmopathy and Graves' hyperthyroidism. Germline V gene sequence: CDR1 SQVTM, CDR2 ANQGSEA. V was pared by 5 bases and J by 8 bases, with 4 bases of the junction left unmatched. The CDR3 spans 11 residues. Donors with ophthalmopathy: moderate-to-severe activity, CAS ≥3, NOSPECS ≥4, duration under 3 months. In this cohort, patients with other autoimmune diseases, uncontrolled infections, pregnancy or lactation were excluded. This clonotype has a count of ten or more. Its antigen is unknown. Broader study findings: Progression of ophthalmopathy was predicted by the model with 60% to 71% sensitivity and under 75% specificity. The authors also found most expanded thyroid clonotypes above 0.001 frequency in blood.

Beta-chain TCR CDR3 regions were amplified from RNA transcripts. The first-round RT-PCR employed HTBI primers together with the Qiagen OneStep RT-PCR kit. A multiplex PCR was then performed as the second round. TCRdb passed the multiplex PCR reads through MiXCR, listing each CDR3 protein once. The table shows about 740,000 distinct CDR3 sequences, with roughly 40% occurring only once. This receptor was identified in an adult man with Graves' ophthalmopathy. This rearrangement joins TRBV29-1 to TRBJ1-2; 8 nucleotides agree with TRBD1. The sequenced sample consisted of peripheral blood. The CDR3 protein is CSVRTGPGYTF. In nucleotides, the CDR3 is TGCAGCGTTCGGACAGGGCCCGGCTACACCTTC.